Listed here are 3 T cell receptor beta chains from one sample, sequenced in a study of blood T cell repertoires in COVID-19 (dated by TCRdb to about 2020). Libraries were built with the immunoSEQ multiplex PCR assay. In its TCRdb copy, this immuneACCESS table keeps in-frame sequences only and misses some clones. Where compared with another copy, unresolved V genes explain less than half of these, and the others have no known cause. The sample data list fewer than 110,000 clones, and 80% to 95% of these were observed just once. The top ten constitute 5% to 6% of the sample. Sequencing was performed on peripheral blood. The source of these receptors is a man aged 50 to 60 with active COVID-19.

J is TRBJ2-5 and V is TRBV5-1; D call uncertain. Germline V gene lookup returns CDR1 SGHRS and CDR2 YFSETQ. The CDR3 spans 14 residues. The V end lost 4 bases, the J end lost 3 bases, and 13 bases lay between the germline ends. DNA for the CDR3: TGCGCCAGCAGCCTCTCTTCTAGTGAAGAGACCCAGTACTTC. Translated: CASSLSSSEETQYF.

The genes are TRBV11-3 and TRBJ2-7; 12 bases match TRBD1. Germline V gives CDR1 SGHNT, CDR2 YENEEA. The CDR3 totals 14 residues. J was trimmed by 7 bases and V by 4 bases; bases with no gene match: 5. As DNA, the CDR3 is TGTGCCAGCAGCTCCGGGACAGGGGGCAAGGAGCAGTACTTC. Its protein product is CASSSGTGGKEQYF.

The V call is TRBV28, the J call TRBJ2-3, with TRBD2 matching 9 bases. The CDR3 length is 15 residues. Unmatched junction bases numbered 6, after V lost 7 bases and J lost 1 base. CDR1 is MDHEN and CDR2 is SYDVKM in the germline V gene. The CDR3 DNA reads TGTGCCAGCATGTCGGCTAGCGGGGGCACAGATACGCAGTATTTT. Its protein is CASMSASGGTDTQYF.